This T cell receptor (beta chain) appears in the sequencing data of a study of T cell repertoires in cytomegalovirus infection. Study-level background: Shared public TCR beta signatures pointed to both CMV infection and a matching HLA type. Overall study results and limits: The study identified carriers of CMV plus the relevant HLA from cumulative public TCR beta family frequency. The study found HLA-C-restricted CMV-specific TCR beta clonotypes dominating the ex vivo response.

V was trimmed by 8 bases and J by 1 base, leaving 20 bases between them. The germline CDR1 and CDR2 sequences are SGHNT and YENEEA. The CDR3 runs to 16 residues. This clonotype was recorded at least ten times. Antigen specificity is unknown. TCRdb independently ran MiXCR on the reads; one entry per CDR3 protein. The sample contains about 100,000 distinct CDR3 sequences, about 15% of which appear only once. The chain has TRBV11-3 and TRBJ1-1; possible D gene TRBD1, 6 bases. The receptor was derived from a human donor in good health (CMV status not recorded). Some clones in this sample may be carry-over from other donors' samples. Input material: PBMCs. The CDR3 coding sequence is TGTGCCAGCTCCCCGTCGGGGGGCAGAGGGAACACTGAAGCTTTCTTT. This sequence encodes CASSPSGGRGNTEAFF.